Below are 10 T cell receptor beta chains sequenced from a single sample in a study of cytomegalovirus exposure and HLA in healthy donors. Profiling relied on immunoSEQ multiplex PCR, and the TCRdb table lists in-frame clones only, not all of them. Counted here are fewer than 120,000 clones, approximately 90% occurring once; the ten biggest clones make up 1.9%. Input material: PBMCs. Source of these receptors: a young woman in good health and CMV-seronegative.

Regarding this clone: One end of the junction fails to match germline, which may point to a read error. Within the sample, other DNA sequences also encode this same CDR3. The CDR3: CASRSQGSTEAFF. CDR3 DNA sequence: TGCGCCAGCAGATCGCAGGGTAGCACTGAAGCCTTCTTT. The chain employs TRBV5-1 and TRBJ1-1, with D perhaps matching TRBD1 (5 bases). Germline loops: CDR1 SGHRS, CDR2 YFSETQ. The CDR3 sequence is 13 residues long.

This clone was observed a few times. This chain uses TRBV2 with TRBJ1-5; D call uncertain. V lost 7 bases and J lost 5, with 15 bases in between. From germline, CDR1 is SNHLY and CDR2 FYNNEI. The CDR3 is made up of 14 amino acids. The CDR3 DNA is TGTGCCAGCAATCGGGGTAGGGCGCATCAGCCCCAGCATTTT. This encodes CASNRGRAHQPQHF.

This sequence joins TRBV5-6 and TRBJ2-3; D remains ambiguous. Germline lookup yields CDR1 SGHDT and CDR2 YYEEEE. Trimming removed 1 base from V and 2 bases from J, with 11 bases in between. This CDR3 contains 15 residues. CDR3 sequence: CASSLSPPDTDTQYF. CDR3 in DNA: TGTGCCAGCAGCTTGTCCCCCCCAGACACAGATACGCAGTATTTT.

The chain carries TRBV5-1 and TRBJ1-4, with TRBD1 matching over 9 bases. V was clipped by 1 base and J by 8 bases; unmatched bases: 6. The CDR3 is made up of 15 amino acids. Germline V gene sequence: CDR1 SGHRS, CDR2 YFSETQ. Written as DNA, the CDR3 is TGCGCCAGCAGCTTGCGACAGGGGGTGAGGGAAAAACTGTTTTTT. Its protein product is CASSLRQGVREKLFF.

The V call is TRBV7-9, the J call TRBJ2-2, with D possibly TRBD2 on 5 matching bases. This CDR3 contains 17 residues. Germline V lookup: CDR1 SEHNR, CDR2 FQNEAQ (reference sequence). Trimming removed 6 bases at V and 2 bases at J, with 19 bases between. CDR3 sequence (DNA): TGTGCCAGCAGGGATTACGGCGGCAGCGGAAACACCGGGGAGCTGTTTTTT. The encoded protein is CASRDYGGSGNTGELFF.

In its sample, this clone was seen once. The chain is built from TRBV19 and TRBJ2-7; D is possibly TRBD1 (6 bases). This CDR3 has 14 amino acids. V lost 6 bases and J 6 bases, leaving 18 bases between the germline ends. Germline V gives CDR1 LNHDA, CDR2 SQIVND (reference sequence). Here the CDR3 reads CASSLETGWSEQYF. The CDR3 DNA follows: TGTGCCAGTAGCCTCGAGACAGGTTGGTCCGAGCAGTACTTC.

The gene calls are TRBV10-3 and TRBJ2-1; 8 positions agree with TRBD1. Unmatched junction bases numbered 9, after V lost 3 bases and J lost 8 bases. The CDR3 contains 15 residues. Germline V gene sequence: CDR1 ENHRY, CDR2 SYGVKD. CDR3 sequence reads: CAISDPGQVLDEQFF. The CDR3, as DNA: TGTGCCATCAGTGACCCGGGACAGGTCCTCGATGAGCAGTTCTTC.

V and J are TRBV28 and TRBJ1-4; TRBD1 matches 8 bases. This CDR3 has 14 amino acids. Germline V gives CDR1 MDHEN, CDR2 SYDVKM. Trimming removed 5 bases from V and 8 bases from J; junction bases left unmatched: 7. The CDR3 nucleotides read TGTGCCAGCAGTATACAGGGGGTTTCGGAAAAACTGTTTTTT. This translates into CASSIQGVSEKLFF.

This clone came up a few times. The chain has TRBV7-2 and TRBJ2-5; 12 nucleotides align to TRBD2. The trim removed 5 bases at V and 4 bases at J, leaving 5 bases unmatched. The CDR3 has 15 residues. Germline loops: CDR1 SGHTA, CDR2 FQGNSA. CDR3 protein: CASSLPSGGAETQYF. In DNA, the CDR3 is TGTGCCAGCAGCCTGCCTAGCGGGGGGGCAGAGACCCAGTACTTC.

The gene calls are TRBV19 and TRBJ2-7; 8 bases are a match to TRBD1. The V gene end was trimmed by 5 bases and the J gene end by 6 bases; junction bases not matched to a gene: 6. Germline V gene data show CDR1 as LNHDA and CDR2 as SQIVND (reference sequence). The CDR3 extends over 13 amino acids. CDR3 nucleotide sequence: TGTGCCAGTAGTTCAGAGACAGGGGCCGAGCAGTACTTC. Amino acids: CASSSETGAEQYF.